These 15 T cell receptor beta chains share one sample of origin, sequenced in a study of molecular identifiers for immune sequencing clone quantification. TCRdb ran MiXCR on the PCR reads and lists one entry per CDR3 protein. The sample lists about 640,000 distinct CDR3 sequences; just under 20% were seen once. The sequenced material came from naive CD8+ T cells from blood, with Jurkat cell RNA spiked in. Specified subset: FACS-sorted CD8+CD4-CCR7+CD45RA+ naive T cells. The receptors here all came from a human donor in good health. Some libraries in this study had Jurkat cell RNA spiked in.

Ten or more counts support this clonotype. The rearrangement uses TRBV5-6 and TRBJ2-7, with 8 positions matching TRBD2. Trimming cost V 4 bases and J 3 bases; bases outside gene matches: 9. Germline-derived CDR1 and CDR2 are SGHDT and YYEEEE. CDR3 size: 15 residues. CDR3 sequence reads: CASSPLGSGNYEQYF. The CDR3 DNA is TGTGCCAGCAGCCCACTTGGTAGCGGGAACTACGAGCAGTACTTC.

V usage is TRBV11-2 and J usage is TRBJ2-7, with TRBD1 matching 8 bases. The CDR3 is 15 amino acids. Trimming removed 2 bases from V and 6 bases from J; junction bases left unmatched: 9. From germline, CDR1 is SGHAT and CDR2 FQNNGV. DNA for the CDR3: TGTGCCAGCAGCTTACGCGAGGACAGGGCCCCCGAGCAGTACTTC. The encoded protein is CASSLREDRAPEQYF.

V gene TRBV4-1 combines with J gene TRBJ2-7; 10 bases fit TRBD2. The germline V gene encodes CDR1 MGHRA and CDR2 YSYEKL. This CDR3 is 16 amino acids long. J was trimmed by 5 bases and V by 2 bases; bases with no gene match: 9. CDR3 DNA: TGCGCCAGCAGCCAACAAGCAGCGGGAGGGCGCCACGAGCAGTACTTC. Translated, it gives CASSQQAAGGRHEQYF.

This clonotype was seen a few times. J is TRBJ1-5 and V is TRBV19, with D uncertain. Trimming took 0 bases from V and 0 from J, leaving 6 bases between them. Per the germline V gene, CDR1 is LNHDA and CDR2 is SQIVND (reference sequence). The CDR3 is 15 amino acids. CDR3 in DNA: TGTGCCAGTAGTATAGACAGTAATAGCAATCAGCCCCAGCATTTT. Residues: CASSIDSNSNQPQHF.

In its sample, this clonotype was seen many times. V gene TRBV7-9 combines with J gene TRBJ2-5; TRBD1 matches at 9 bases. Germline CDR1 SEHNR, CDR2 FQNEAQ (reference sequence). Trimming took 6 bases from V and 3 from J; bases not matched to a gene: 11. This CDR3 is built from 16 residues. The CDR3 bases are TGTGCCAGCAGTCCCCCCGGACAGGGGCGGGAAGAGACCCAGTACTTC. Protein: CASSPPGQGREETQYF. Drawing the rest from reference TRBV7-9 and TRBJ2-5, the complete variable domain is DTGVSQNPRHKITKRGQNVTFRCDPISEHNRLYWYRQTLGQGPEFLTYFQNEAQLEKSRLLSDRFSAERPKGSFSTLEIQRTEQGDSAMYLCASSPPGQGREETQYFGPGTRLLVL.

Of note for this clonotype: A junction boundary mismatches the germline segment, possibly from a read error. The genes are TRBV6-2 or TRBV6-3 and TRBJ2-5; weak D call: TRBD2 (5 bases). Germline CDR1 and CDR2: MNHEY and SVGEGT. This CDR3 contains 15 residues. CDR3 loop: CDSSEFGGSQETQYF. CDR3 in DNA: TGTGACAGCAGTGAGTTTGGCGGGTCCCAAGAGACCCAGTACTTC.

This clonotype was seen ten or more times. The chain joins TRBV7-2 to TRBJ2-7; possibly TRBD1 or TRBD2 for D (5 bases each). V lost 3 bases to trimming and J lost 7 bases, with 10 bases between them. The CDR3 covers 12 residues. CDR1 SGHTA and CDR2 FQGNSA come from the germline V gene. The CDR3 nucleotides are TGTGCCAGCAGCTTGGGGGAATGGGAGCAGTACTTC. It is translated as CASSLGEWEQYF.

This clonotype was observed once. This chain connects TRBV30 to TRBJ2-7; tentative D call: TRBD1 (6 bases). Germline-derived CDR1 and CDR2 are GTSNPN and SVGIG (reference sequence). The ends were cut back, 2 bases at V and 5 bases at J, with 19 bases in the middle. The length of the CDR3 is 15 residues. The CDR3 coding sequence is TGTGCCTGGAGTAAGCGAGGCAGGGGCGTTAACGAGCAGTACTTC. As protein: CAWSKRGRGVNEQYF. Full variable domain (outside the CDR3, taken from reference TRBV30 and TRBJ2-7): SQTIHQWPATLVQPVGSPLSLECTVEGTSNPNLYWYRQAAGRGLQLLFYSVGIGQISSEVPQNLSASRPQDRQFILSSKKLLLSDSGFYLCAWSKRGRGVNEQYFGPGTRLTVT.

This clonotype was seen only a few times. The chain recombines TRBV18 with TRBJ1-6, with no clear D. Looked up from germline, CDR1 is KGHSH and CDR2 is LQKENI. The CDR3 has 17 residues. The germline V and J ends were trimmed by 6 bases and 4 bases, with 19 bases remaining between them. The CDR3 DNA reads TGTGCCAGCTCCCCCACCTCGGCAGGCGTTTATAATTCACCCCTCCACTTT. Translated: CASSPTSAGVYNSPLHF.

This chain joins TRBV24-1 and TRBJ1-2; tentative D call: TRBD1 (5 bases). The CDR3 runs to 15 residues. With 5 bases removed from V and 8 bases from J, the gap between germline ends came to 20 bases. Germline CDR1 is KGHDR and CDR2 is SFDVKD. CDR3 DNA: TGTGCCACCAGTGGACCGACAGAGACCCCTAGAGGCTACACCTTC. It is translated as CATSGPTETPRGYTF.

This clonotype was seen repeatedly, ten times or more. V is TRBV9 and J is TRBJ1-1; D is unresolved. V was clipped by 10 bases and J by 4 bases, with 14 bases between them. CDR1 is SGDLS and CDR2 is YYNGEE in the germline V gene. The length of the CDR3 is 12 residues. CDR3 sequence reads: CASRGVGTEAFF. DNA of the CDR3: TGTGCCTCCCGGGGTGTGGGCACTGAAGCTTTCTTT.

The V and J genes are TRBV28 and TRBJ2-2; 9 nucleotides match TRBD2. With V trimmed by 5 bases and J by 6 bases, 7 bases remained unmatched. This CDR3 contains 15 residues. Germline V CDR1 and CDR2: MDHEN, SYDVKM. The DNA of the CDR3 is TGTGCCAGCAGTCCTCGGCGGGAGGGCCCCGGGGAGCTGTTTTTT. This gives the protein CASSPRREGPGELFF.

This clonotype was picked up many times. The rearrangement uses TRBV6-2 or TRBV6-3 and TRBJ2-3; 12 positions agree with TRBD2. Looked up from germline, CDR1 is MNHEY and CDR2 is SVGEGT. CDR3 size: 16 residues. Trimming took 1 base from V and 2 from J; bases not matched to a gene: 1. The CDR3, as DNA: TGTGCCAGCAGTTACTGGACTAGCGGGACCACAGATACGCAGTATTTT. Protein sequence: CASSYWTSGTTDTQYF.

Ten or more counts support this clonotype. The chain employs TRBV9 and TRBJ1-5; 7 bases align to TRBD1. Germline V gene sequence: CDR1 SGDLS, CDR2 YYNGEE. Trimming cost V 4 bases and J 7 bases; bases outside gene matches: 11. The CDR3 has 15 amino acids. The CDR3 DNA reads as TGTGCCAGCAGCCTCCAGGGGGAGAAGTGGCAGCCCCAGCATTTT. This codes for CASSLQGEKWQPQHF.

This clonotype turned up a few times. The chain recombines TRBV3-1 with TRBJ2-7; perhaps TRBD2 as D (5 bases). Looked up from germline, CDR1 is LGHDT and CDR2 is YNNKEL (reference sequence). This CDR3 contains 15 residues. The ends were cut back, 0 bases at V and 3 bases at J, with 12 bases in the middle. In nucleotides, the CDR3 is TGTGCCAGCAGCCAAGATCTAGCCGTAAACTACGAGCAGTACTTC. The encoded protein is CASSQDLAVNYEQYF.